A single sample is the source of the 8 T cell receptor beta chains below, sequenced in a study of cytomegalovirus exposure and HLA in healthy donors. The study ran its PCR with 60 Vbeta and 13 Jbeta primers. The repertoire was sequenced with immunoSEQ multiplex PCR; TCRdb's copy has only in-frame clones and lacks some. Among roughly 160,000 clones listed, 70% to 85% were seen once. Source material: PBMCs. The origin of the receptors is a woman between 25 and 40 years old in good health and CMV-seronegative.

This clone has a handful of counts. The chain is built from TRBV5-1 and TRBJ1-1; TRBD1 aligns across 9 bases. CDR1 and CDR2 (germline): SGHRS, YFSETQ. This CDR3 comprises 15 residues. The V and J ends lost 5 bases and 5 bases, in that order; junction bases with no gene match: 10. The CDR3 spells CASSYIYRGRTEAFF. The DNA for the CDR3 is TGCGCCAGCAGTTATATCTACAGGGGGCGAACTGAAGCTTTCTTT.

The chain employs TRBV27 and TRBJ2-1; 7 positions match TRBD2. In germline, CDR1 is MNHEY, CDR2 SMNVEV (reference sequence). V was clipped by 7 bases and J by 4 bases; unmatched bases: 10. This CDR3 spans 15 amino acids. CDR3 residues: CASTLRDYPYNEQFF. The CDR3 DNA reads as TGTGCCAGCACTCTCCGGGACTATCCTTACAATGAGCAGTTCTTC.

This chain joins TRBV19 and TRBJ2-7, with D maybe TRBD1 (6 bases). Germline V gene data show CDR1 as LNHDA and CDR2 as SQIVND (reference sequence). The CDR3 is 14 amino acids. V shed 3 bases and J shed 1 base, with 10 bases lying between them. CDR3 DNA sequence: TGTGCCAGTAGTATGGCAGGGGTTTCCTACGAGCAGTACTTC. This translates into CASSMAGVSYEQYF.

This chain connects TRBV4-1 to TRBJ1-2; maybe TRBD1 (5 bases). Germline V gene data show CDR1 as MGHRA and CDR2 as YSYEKL. Trimming took off 0 bases at V and 2 bases at J, with 16 bases between the two ends. The CDR3 covers 17 residues. Here the CDR3 reads CASSQEHGQGGNYGYTF. CDR3 sequence (DNA): TGCGCCAGCAGCCAAGAGCACGGGCAGGGAGGCAACTATGGCTACACCTTC.

The gene calls are TRBV6-5 and TRBJ2-7, with 9 bases that match TRBD1. Germline CDR1 is MNHEY and CDR2 is SVGAGI. This CDR3 is 15 amino acids long. J gave up 4 bases and V 6 bases, and 10 bases lay outside the gene matches. DNA for the CDR3: TGTGCCAGCAGCTTTGGACAGGGGAGGCGGTACGAGCAGTACTTC. Translated, it gives CASSFGQGRRYEQYF.

This rearrangement joins TRBV29-1 to TRBJ2-7, with a tentative D call TRBD1 (6 bases). CDR3 length: 14 residues. Germline lookup yields CDR1 SQVTM and CDR2 ANQGSEA. V lost 8 bases and J lost 2, with 19 bases in between. In DNA, the CDR3 is TGCAGCACGTGGGGACAACACCCTCCCTACGAGCAGTACTTC. This translates into CSTWGQHPPYEQYF.

V gene TRBV27 combines with J gene TRBJ1-1, with 7 bases matching TRBD1. With 4 bases clipped from V and 5 bases from J, the junction kept 4 bases outside the gene matches. This CDR3 comprises 13 residues. CDR1 MNHEY and CDR2 SMNVEV come from the germline V gene (reference sequence). Here the CDR3 DNA reads TGTGCCAGCAGTTCCACAGGGGAGACTGAAGCTTTCTTT. Its translation: CASSSTGETEAFF.

The chain recombines TRBV18 with TRBJ2-1, with TRBD1 matching over 9 bases. This CDR3 contains 14 residues. CDR1 is KGHSH, CDR2 LQKENI, per germline. Trimming removed 5 bases from V and 5 bases from J; junction bases left unmatched: 4. As DNA, the CDR3 is TGTGCCAGCTCATCCAGGACAGGGGACAATGAGCAGTTCTTC. It encodes CASSSRTGDNEQFF.